The 5 T cell receptor beta chains in this list originate from one sample, sequenced in a study of blood T cell repertoires in COVID-19. Sequenced by immunoSEQ multiplex PCR; TCRdb stores in-frame clones only, minus some. The sample lists 250,000 to 350,000 clones, about nine tenths seen once, with 6.9% in the top ten. The sample comprised peripheral blood. The receptors here all came from a woman aged 25 to 39 who had recovered from COVID-19.

The chain recombines TRBV4-2 with TRBJ2-5; 9 positions match TRBD2. The V segment lost 4 bases and the J segment 4 bases; nucleotides outside the gene matches: 4. The CDR3 is made up of 14 amino acids. The germline V gene has CDR1 LGHNA and CDR2 YNFKEQ. As DNA, the CDR3 is TGTGCCAGCAGCCTGGGACTAGCAGGAGAGACCCAGTACTTC. This translates into CASSLGLAGETQYF.

The chain carries TRBV2 and TRBJ2-1; 9 nucleotides line up with TRBD1. Germline CDR1 reads SNHLY; CDR2 reads FYNNEI. Trimming took 1 base from V and 2 from J; bases not matched to a gene: 6. The CDR3 consists of 17 residues. CDR3 loop: CASSEVPGQGTYNEQFF. The CDR3 DNA sequence: TGTGCCAGCAGTGAAGTCCCGGGACAGGGAACCTACAATGAGCAGTTCTTC.

The chain couples TRBV11-1 to TRBJ1-2; TRBD1 might be the D (6 bases). CDR1 is SGHAT and CDR2 is FQDESV in the germline V gene (reference sequence). The germline V and J ends were trimmed by 4 bases and 4 bases, with 10 bases remaining between them. There are 13 residues in the CDR3. The CDR3 DNA reads TGTGCCAGCAGCTCCGAACAGGGCTATGGCTACACCTTC. Its protein product is CASSSEQGYGYTF.

This clone was picked up one time. This sequence joins TRBV5-1 and TRBJ1-1, with no clear D. Germline V gene lookup returns CDR1 SGHRS and CDR2 YFSETQ. This CDR3 has 14 residues. Trimming removed 0 bases from V and 6 bases from J, with 12 bases in between. The CDR3 DNA is TGCGCCAGCAGCTTGGAACCGTCCCCGGCTGAAGCTTTCTTT. Translation: CASSLEPSPAEAFF.

The chain is built from TRBV5-1 and TRBJ1-1, with 7 bases fitting TRBD1. The CDR3 has 14 residues. CDR1 is SGHRS and CDR2 is YFSETQ in the germline V gene. The V segment lost 5 bases and the J segment 2 bases; nucleotides outside the gene matches: 6. CDR3 DNA sequence: TGCGCCAGCAGGTGGGGACAGCCCAACACTGAAGCTTTCTTT. Protein sequence: CASRWGQPNTEAFF. Together with reference TRBV5-1 and TRBJ1-1, the CDR3 gives the full variable domain: KAGVTQTPRYLIKTRGQQVTLSCSPISGHRSVSWYQQTPGQGLQFLFEYFSETQRNKGNFPGRFSGRQFSNSRSEMNVSTLELGDSALYLCASRWGQPNTEAFFGQGTRLTVV.